Below are 9 T cell receptor beta chains sequenced from a single sample in a study of cytomegalovirus exposure and HLA in healthy donors. The study ran its PCR with 60 Vbeta and 13 Jbeta primers. The assay was immunoSEQ multiplex PCR, and TCRdb's table has in-frame clones only and misses some. The repertoire holds some 170,000 clones, with roughly 80% as singletons. Sequences were obtained from PBMCs. All receptors come from a man aged 50 or older in good health and CMV-seropositive.

The DNA for the CDR3 is TGTGCCAGCAGCTTAGTCCTAGGGAGGGGGGATACTGAAGCTTTCTTT. Protein: CASSLVLGRGDTEAFF. The rearrangement joins TRBV11-2 to TRBJ1-1, with D perhaps TRBD1 (6 bases). From germline, CDR1 is SGHAT and CDR2 FQNNGV. V dropped 1 base and J dropped 5 bases, with 17 bases sitting between them. The CDR3 loop spans 16 amino acids.

J is TRBJ1-3 and V is TRBV9, with D possibly TRBD1 on 5 matching bases. The V end lost 7 bases, the J end lost 6 bases, and 17 bases lay between the germline ends. The CDR3 covers 14 residues. Germline assignment: CDR1 SGDLS and CDR2 YYNGEE. In DNA, the CDR3 is TGTGCCAGCGGTGCGGGGACCAGCCAAAACACCATATATTTT. Protein sequence: CASGAGTSQNTIYF.

This chain links TRBV5-5 with TRBJ1-1, with TRBD1 matching over 8 bases. The CDR3 extends over 14 amino acids. From germline, CDR1 is SGHKS and CDR2 YYEKEE (reference sequence). With V trimmed by 0 bases and J by 4 bases, 2 bases remained unmatched. Here the CDR3 DNA reads TGTGCCAGCAGCTTGGGACAGGGGATCACTGAAGCTTTCTTT. Its protein product is CASSLGQGITEAFF.

The chain employs TRBV27 and TRBJ1-1; D unresolved. V lost 3 bases, J lost 3 bases, and 11 bases lay in between. The germline V gene encodes CDR1 MNHEY and CDR2 SMNVEV (reference sequence). The CDR3 extends over 14 amino acids. DNA for the CDR3: TGTGCCAGCAGTTTCACAGCTGAGTACACTGAAGCTTTCTTT. Translating it yields CASSFTAEYTEAFF.

Points on this clone: One end of the junction varies from germline; a read error may be responsible. The chain joins TRBV7-7 to TRBJ2-5, with D perhaps assigned TRBD1 or TRBD2 (7 bases each). Germline CDR1 is SSHAT and CDR2 is FNYEAQ (reference sequence). There are 17 residues in the CDR3. CDR3 DNA: TGTGCTAGCAGCTTAGGGGGCGCGGGAGTATTGGGAGAGACCCAGTACTTC. Amino acid sequence: CASSLGGAGVLGETQYF.

CDR3 sequence: CASSQVQGLLNTEAFF. CDR3 sequence (DNA): TGTGCCAGCAGCCAAGTTCAGGGACTGTTGAACACTGAAGCTTTCTTT. V usage is TRBV4-2 and J usage is TRBJ1-1, with a possible D match to TRBD1 (5 bases). Trimming removed 1 base from V and 0 bases from J, with 12 bases in between. The CDR3 totals 16 residues. CDR1 LGHNA and CDR2 YNFKEQ come from the germline V gene.

V is TRBV28 and J is TRBJ1-1, with 10 bases fitting TRBD1. Germline CDR1 reads MDHEN; CDR2 reads SYDVKM. V lost 4 bases and J lost 5; bases outside the gene matches: 10. The CDR3 loop spans 16 amino acids. DNA for the CDR3: TGTGCCAGCAGTTCCCCTCGACAGGGGGCGGGGACTGAAGCTTTCTTT. This translates into CASSSPRQGAGTEAFF.

The rearrangement uses TRBV5-6 and TRBJ1-1, with D possibly being TRBD1 (6 bases). The CDR3 has 16 amino acids. Trimming cost V 0 bases and J 4 bases, with 16 bases left between them. Germline loops: CDR1 SGHDT, CDR2 YYEEEE. The CDR3 spells CASSLAGGAGFTEAFF. The CDR3 nucleotides are TGTGCCAGCAGCTTGGCTGGGGGCGCGGGTTTCACTGAAGCTTTCTTT.

A word on this clone: A read error may produce the germline difference seen at one junction end. V usage is TRBV7-7 and J usage is TRBJ2-5, with 11 bases fitting TRBD1. Per germline, CDR1 SSHAT and CDR2 FNYEAQ (reference sequence). The CDR3 sequence is 15 residues long. CDR3 protein: CASSRDRGNMETQYF. The CDR3 nucleotides are TGTGCTAGCAGCCGGGACAGGGGGAATATGGAGACCCAGTACTTC.